The sequence of this T cell receptor beta chain was determined in a study of blood T cell dynamics during melanoma immunotherapy. Looking at the study overall: First-line therapy was either pembrolizumab or nivolumab with ipilimumab for metastatic melanoma.

Specified time point: week 3, after first cycle of checkpoint inhibitor. Clones were read by immunoSEQ multiplex PCR, and TCRdb kept only the in-frame ones, dropping some. The repertoire holds 3,000 to 3,500 clones, with approximately 96% as singletons. The ends were cut back, 1 base at V and 4 bases at J, with 14 bases in the middle. CDR3 length equals 16 residues. Germline values: CDR1 SEHNR, CDR2 FQNEAQ (reference sequence). The sample consisted of effector memory CD8+ T cells from blood, taken from a patient treated with checkpoint blockade. V and J are TRBV7-9 and TRBJ2-1; no reliable D call. The sequence derives from a human donor with melanoma. DNA of the CDR3: TGTGCCAGCAGCTTAGAACGCCGGCTAGAGTACAATGAGCAGTTCTTC. This encodes CASSLERRLEYNEQFF.